The 14 T cell receptor beta chains below were found in one sample sequenced in a study of CD8 T cells in Susac syndrome. RNA in amounts of roughly 0.5 to 1 ug was reverse transcribed with random hexamers. TCRdb reanalysed the immunoSEQ multiplex PCR reads using MiXCR and keeps one entry per CDR3 protein. The sample lists fewer than 250,000 distinct CDR3 sequences, 80% to 95% occurring once. Material for sequencing was CD8+ T cells from PBMCs. These TCRs come from a human donor with multiple sclerosis.

This chain uses TRBV4-1 with TRBJ1-2, with 8 bases identical to TRBD1. The V and J ends lost 5 bases and 9 bases, in that order; junction bases with no gene match: 14. Germline lookup yields CDR1 MGHRA and CDR2 YSYEKL. This CDR3 spans 15 amino acids. The CDR3 region has the DNA TGCGCCAGCAGCAATAGACAGGGGCCCGCTCATAGCTACACCTTC. Its translation: CASSNRQGPAHSYTF.

The chain joins TRBV9 to TRBJ1-2, with D tentatively TRBD1 (5 bases). Germline assignment: CDR1 SGDLS and CDR2 YYNGEE. Trimming cost V 0 bases and J 8 bases, with 20 bases left between them. The CDR3 totals 16 residues. CDR3 amino acids: CASSVDLYGEGHGYTF. The CDR3 nucleotides read TGTGCCAGCAGCGTAGATCTCTATGGTGAGGGGCACGGCTACACCTTC.

The V and J genes are TRBV20-1 and TRBJ1-5; the D is unclear. V lost 0 bases and J lost 6, with 12 bases in between. The V gene's germline CDR1 is DFQATT and CDR2 SNEGSKA (reference sequence). The CDR3 spans 14 residues. CDR3: CSARERDVGQPQHF. CDR3 nucleotide sequence: TGCAGTGCTAGAGAACGGGATGTGGGTCAGCCCCAGCATTTT.

The J gene is TRBJ2-2, the V gene TRBV7-8; D is unresolved. Per the germline V gene, CDR1 is SGHVS and CDR2 is FQNEAQ. The germline V and J ends were trimmed by 3 bases and 6 bases, with 8 bases remaining between them. This CDR3 region has 13 residues. The CDR3 region has the DNA TGTGCCAGCAGCTTTGAAGTCGCCGGGGAGCTGTTTTTT. Amino acids: CASSFEVAGELFF.

This clonotype is a singleton in its sample. The rearrangement links TRBV30 to TRBJ2-5; D is undetermined. The V gene's germline CDR1 is GTSNPN and CDR2 SVGIG (reference sequence). The CDR3 has 15 amino acids. Trimming cost V 8 bases and J 3 bases, with 22 bases left between them. The CDR3 region has the DNA TGTGCCCTACAAATTGGATGGGGAATGGAAGAGACCCAGTACTTC. Translating gives CALQIGWGMEETQYF.

The chain couples TRBV7-9 to TRBJ1-1; maybe TRBD1 (5 bases). V lost 5 bases and J 3 bases, leaving 16 bases between the germline ends. Germline assignment: CDR1 SEHNR and CDR2 FQNEAQ (reference sequence). The CDR3 is 15 residues long. CDR3 coding DNA: TGTGCCAGCAGCCTCCTAGAGGGGTCCTACACTGAAGCTTTCTTT. Translating it yields CASSLLEGSYTEAFF. The variable domain in full, completed from reference TRBV7-9 and TRBJ1-1, reads DTGVSQNPRHKITKRGQNVTFRCDPISEHNRLYWYRQTLGQGPEFLTYFQNEAQLEKSRLLSDRFSAERPKGSFSTLEIQRTEQGDSAMYLCASSLLEGSYTEAFFGQGTRLTVV.

The chain is built from TRBV6-5 and TRBJ1-2; D is unclear. In germline, CDR1 is MNHEY, CDR2 SVGAGI. The CDR3 sequence is 16 residues long. With 4 bases removed from V and 8 bases from J, the gap between germline ends came to 23 bases. The CDR3 bases are TGTGCCAGCAGTTTATATAGGTCTCGGGCGGCTGAGGGCTACACCTTC. Translation gives CASSLYRSRAAEGYTF.

This clonotype has a handful of counts. The chain couples TRBV29-1 to TRBJ1-1, with TRBD1 as a possible D gene (6 bases). The V end lost 7 bases, the J end lost 6 bases, and 18 bases lay between the germline ends. The germline V gene has CDR1 SQVTM and CDR2 ANQGSEA. This CDR3 contains 13 residues. The CDR3 nucleotides read TGCAGCGATGGACAGTTTAGGTTGGCTGAAGCTTTCTTT. Translation: CSDGQFRLAEAFF.

This rearrangement joins TRBV4-1 to TRBJ2-1, with 11 bases matching TRBD2. Per the germline V gene, CDR1 is MGHRA and CDR2 is YSYEKL. V was clipped by 1 base and J by 5 bases; unmatched bases: 4. The CDR3 spans 16 residues. CDR3 DNA: TGCGCCAGCAGCCAAGTTGTACTAGCGGGGGACAATGAGCAGTTCTTC. Protein sequence: CASSQVVLAGDNEQFF.

The CDR3 nucleotides are TGTGCCAGCAGCCTGGGGGTGGGGCAGGCTTTCTTT. Translation gives CASSLGVGQAFF. The J gene is TRBJ1-1, the V gene TRBV12-3 or TRBV12-4; maybe TRBD1 (5 bases). Trimming removed 6 bases at V and 11 bases at J, with 16 bases between. The CDR3 runs 12 residues.

The chain has TRBV29-1 and TRBJ2-7; 8 bases align to TRBD2. CDR3 length: 13 residues. Per germline, CDR1 SQVTM and CDR2 ANQGSEA. The V and J ends lost 7 bases and 2 bases, in that order; junction bases with no gene match: 7. Written as DNA, the CDR3 is TGCAGCGCCGGAGGACTAGCAGCCTACGAGCAGTACTTC. The encoded protein is CSAGGLAAYEQYF.

The chain joins TRBV18 to TRBJ2-5; TRBD2 matches at 11 bases. Germline trimming cut 3 bases from V and 2 bases from J; bases unmatched to any gene: 5. This CDR3 spans 16 amino acids. From germline, CDR1 is KGHSH and CDR2 LQKENI. CDR3 region: CASSPSGLAEQETQYF. CDR3 DNA sequence: TGTGCCAGCTCACCTTCGGGACTAGCGGAACAAGAGACCCAGTACTTC. The whole variable domain, remainder taken from reference TRBV18 and TRBJ2-5, is NAGVMQNPRHLVRRRGQEARLRCSPMKGHSHVYWYRQLPEEGLKFMVYLQKENIIDESGMPKERFSAEFPKEGPSILRIQQVVRGDSAAYFCASSPSGLAEQETQYFGPGTRLLVL.

The chain carries TRBV29-1 and TRBJ1-2, with D possibly being TRBD1 (5 bases). CDR1 and CDR2 from the germline V gene are SQVTM and ANQGSEA. The CDR3 spans 12 residues. Trimming removed 8 bases at V and 8 bases at J, with 18 bases between. In DNA, the CDR3 is TGCAGCCACTACGGGACGCTGGGCGGCTACACCTTC. Its protein product is CSHYGTLGGYTF.

The chain has TRBV7-9 and TRBJ2-2, with D uncertain. Germline loops: CDR1 SEHNR, CDR2 FQNEAQ (reference sequence). The CDR3 contains 13 residues. The ends were cut back, 7 bases at V and 3 bases at J, with 9 bases in the middle. CDR3 sequence reads: CASTPQDTGELFF. The CDR3 nucleotides are TGTGCCAGCACGCCCCAGGACACCGGGGAGCTGTTTTTT.